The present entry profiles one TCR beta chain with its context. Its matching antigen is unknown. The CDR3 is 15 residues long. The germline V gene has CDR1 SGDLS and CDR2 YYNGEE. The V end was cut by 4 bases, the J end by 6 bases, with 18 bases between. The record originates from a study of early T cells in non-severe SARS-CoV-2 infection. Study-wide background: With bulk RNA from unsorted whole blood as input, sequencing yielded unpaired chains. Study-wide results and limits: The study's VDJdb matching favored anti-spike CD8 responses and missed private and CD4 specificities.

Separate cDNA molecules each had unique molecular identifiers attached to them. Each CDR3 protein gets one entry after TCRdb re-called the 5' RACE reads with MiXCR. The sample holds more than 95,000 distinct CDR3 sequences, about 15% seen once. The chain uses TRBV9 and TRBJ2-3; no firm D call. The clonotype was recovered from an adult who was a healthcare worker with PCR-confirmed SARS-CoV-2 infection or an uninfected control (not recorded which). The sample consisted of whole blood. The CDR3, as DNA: TGTGCCAGCAGCCCCCGTTCTTTCGAGGCCGATACGCAGTATTTT. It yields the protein CASSPRSFEADTQYF.